This T cell receptor (beta chain) was identified during a study of human T cells and chemical hapten exposure. Study-level information: The study patch tested 0.01% DPC on the upper back and read results at 6 days. Overall study results and limits: In comparison with controls, expanded TCRs gave rise to a significantly larger number of large CDR3 similarity clusters.

Time point described: patch test 3, about 24 weeks after DPC sensitization. Stated treatment: therapeutic diphenylcyclopropenone sensitization with weekly scalp DPC. Total RNA was isolated from whole blood that had not been fractionated. There are a few counts of this clonotype. The antigen is not known. TCRdb redid the calling of the RACE reads with MiXCR, one entry per CDR3 protein. This sample has just over 95,000 distinct CDR3 sequences, with roughly a quarter found just once. The germline V and J ends were trimmed by 4 bases and 3 bases, with 9 bases remaining between them. From germline, CDR1 is DFQATT and CDR2 SNEGSKA (reference sequence). The CDR3 runs to 12 residues.

This chain connects TRBV20-1 to TRBJ1-1; D uncertain. The receptor comes from a man aged 40-49 years with alopecia areata. Some clones in this sample may be carry-over from other donors' samples. Source: whole blood, taken in connection with sensitization to the hapten diphenylcyclopropenone (DPC). CDR3 sequence: CSAIPADTEAFF. The CDR3 DNA reads TGCAGTGCTATTCCGGCAGACACTGAAGCTTTCTTT.